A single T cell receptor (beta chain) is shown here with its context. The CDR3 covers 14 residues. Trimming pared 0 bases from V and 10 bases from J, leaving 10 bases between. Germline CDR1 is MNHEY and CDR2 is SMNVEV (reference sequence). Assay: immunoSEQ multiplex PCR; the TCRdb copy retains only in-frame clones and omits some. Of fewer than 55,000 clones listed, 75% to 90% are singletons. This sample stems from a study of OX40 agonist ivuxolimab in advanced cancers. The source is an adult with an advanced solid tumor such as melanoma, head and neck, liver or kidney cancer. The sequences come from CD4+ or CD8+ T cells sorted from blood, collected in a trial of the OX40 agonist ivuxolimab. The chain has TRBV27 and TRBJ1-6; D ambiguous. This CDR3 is CASSLSTDLSPLHF. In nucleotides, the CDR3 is TGTGCCAGCAGTTTATCGACGGATCTATCACCCCTCCACTTT.